This T cell receptor beta chain was found in a study of regulatory T cells in long-lasting Graves disease. Across the whole study: Graves' patients who were just diagnosed had used antithyroid drugs for under 3 months.

Time point here: newly diagnosed GD, antithyroid drugs for less than 3 months. Extracted PBMC RNA gave rise to the TCR library. According to the study, TCR beta libraries were built with iRepertoire HTBI primers and CDR3-region Arm-PCR. A single record per CDR3 protein comes from TCRdb applying MiXCR to the multiplex PCR reads. This sample carries under 800,000 distinct CDR3 sequences, roughly 15% of them seen once, and the ten largest clones take around 18%. From germline, CDR1 is MDHEN and CDR2 SYDVKM. The length of the CDR3 is 15 residues. The germline V and J ends were trimmed by 5 bases and 1 base, with 15 bases remaining between them. The data also belong to a second study, concerning T cells in Graves' hyperthyroidism and ophthalmopathy.

This chain joins TRBV28 and TRBJ2-7; D is unclear. Sequenced here: peripheral blood mononuclear cells (PBMCs), sampled at new diagnosis, from a patient treated with antithyroid drugs. This TCR derives from a woman aged 25 to 39 with Graves disease. CDR3 region: CASSPPLGQSYEQYF. The DNA for the CDR3 is TGTGCCAGCAGTCCCCCCCTCGGCCAGTCCTACGAGCAGTACTTC.